This TCR beta chain stems from a study of T cell changes during pregnancy in multiple sclerosis (dated by TCRdb to the late 2010s). Looking at the study overall: The study looked at changes in the T cell repertoire across pregnancy in women with multiple sclerosis.

The library was prepared using the immunoSEQ multiplex PCR assay. TCRdb limited this immuneACCESS table to in-frame rearrangements with V and J called. A share of clones is missing; checked studies link under half to unresolved V genes, and the rest is unexplained. For this sample the table gives about 55,000 clones, of which around 89% were detected only once. The top ten clonotypes cover 0.45% to 0.75% of the sample. On this clone itself: The antigen this receptor binds is unknown. Base qualities are not recorded, but no much larger clone differs from it by a single base.

Trimming accounts for 7 bases at V and 13 bases at J, while the number of junction bases matched to no gene is 10. Its CDR3 holds 12 amino acids, cysteine through phenylalanine. Just the 36-base CDR3 DNA is kept, in frame starting at base 1. CDR1 and CDR2 are drawn from the germline V gene: SQVTM, ANQGSEA. Sequenced here: CD4+ T cells from peripheral blood mononuclear cells, sampled in the first trimester of pregnancy. This TCR was recovered from a female donor with multiple sclerosis, enrolled in a pregnancy study. The chain joins TRBV29-1 to TRBJ1-4; 9 bases in the junction line up with TRBD1. The nucleotide sequence is TGCAGCGCCCAGGGACAGGGTCAAACACTGTTTTTT. This is translated as CSAQGQGQTLFF.